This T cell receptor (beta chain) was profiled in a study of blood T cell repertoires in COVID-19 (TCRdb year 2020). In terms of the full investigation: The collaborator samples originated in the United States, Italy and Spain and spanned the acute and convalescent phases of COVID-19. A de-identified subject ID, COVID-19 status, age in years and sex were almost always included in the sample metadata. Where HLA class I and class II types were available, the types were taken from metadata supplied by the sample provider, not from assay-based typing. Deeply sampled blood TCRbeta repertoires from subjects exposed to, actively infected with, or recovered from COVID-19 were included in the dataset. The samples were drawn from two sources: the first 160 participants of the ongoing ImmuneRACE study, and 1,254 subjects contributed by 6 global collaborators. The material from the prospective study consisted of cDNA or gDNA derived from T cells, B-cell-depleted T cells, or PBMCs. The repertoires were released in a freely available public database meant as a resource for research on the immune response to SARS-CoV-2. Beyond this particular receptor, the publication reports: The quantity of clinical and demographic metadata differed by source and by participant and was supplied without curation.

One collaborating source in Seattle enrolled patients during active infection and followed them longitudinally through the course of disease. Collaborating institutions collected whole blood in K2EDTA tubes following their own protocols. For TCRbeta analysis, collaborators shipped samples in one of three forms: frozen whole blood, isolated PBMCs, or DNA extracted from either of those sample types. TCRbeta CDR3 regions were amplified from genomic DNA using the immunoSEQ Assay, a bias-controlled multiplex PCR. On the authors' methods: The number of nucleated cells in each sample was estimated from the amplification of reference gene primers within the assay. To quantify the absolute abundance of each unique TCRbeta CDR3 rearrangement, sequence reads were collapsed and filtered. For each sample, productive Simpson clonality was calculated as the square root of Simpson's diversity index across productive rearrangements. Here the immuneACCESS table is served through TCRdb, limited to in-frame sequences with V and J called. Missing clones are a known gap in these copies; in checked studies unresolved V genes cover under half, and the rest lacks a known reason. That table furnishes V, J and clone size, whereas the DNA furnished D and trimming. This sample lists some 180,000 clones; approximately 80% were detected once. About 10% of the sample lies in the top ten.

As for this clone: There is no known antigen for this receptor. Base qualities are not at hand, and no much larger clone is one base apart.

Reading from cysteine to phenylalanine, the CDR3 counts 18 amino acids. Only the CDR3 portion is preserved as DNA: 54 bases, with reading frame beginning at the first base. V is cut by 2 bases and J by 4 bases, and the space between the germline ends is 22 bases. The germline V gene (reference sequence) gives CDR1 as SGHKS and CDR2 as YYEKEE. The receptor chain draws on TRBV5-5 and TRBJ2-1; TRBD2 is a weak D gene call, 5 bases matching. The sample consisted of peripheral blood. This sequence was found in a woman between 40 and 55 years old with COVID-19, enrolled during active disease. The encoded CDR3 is CASSFSPAGGPRYNEQFF. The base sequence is TGTGCCAGCAGCTTTAGCCCAGCAGGCGGGCCCCGATACAATGAGCAGTTCTTC.